This TCR beta chain was captured by sequencing in a study of T cells after yellow fever vaccination. This CDR3 contains 17 residues. The germline CDR1 and CDR2 sequences are SGHDN and FVKESK. Trimming stripped 0 bases from V and 3 bases from J, with 14 bases between. TCRdb re-called the 5' RACE reads with MiXCR, one entry per CDR3 protein. Of some 320,000 distinct CDR3 sequences in the sample, roughly 4.3% were seen once. This clonotype was seen more than once but under ten times. Its target is not known. Study-wide results and limits: Most primary-vaccination clones recurred post-booster (roughly 96% CD4, about 90% CD8).

This sequence was found in a man aged 18 to 30 who received the YFV17D yellow fever vaccine. Sequenced here: PBMCs, sampled 5 days after the yellow fever booster vaccination. The chain has TRBV14 and TRBJ1-4; weak D call: TRBD1 (6 bases). The CDR3: CASSQDRTDFANEKLFF. The DNA for the CDR3 is TGTGCCAGCAGCCAAGATCGGACAGATTTCGCTAATGAAAAACTGTTTTTT. Looking up the rest from reference TRBV14 and TRBJ1-4 gives the full variable domain: EAGVTQFPSHSVIEKGQTVTLRCDPISGHDNLYWYRRVMGKEIKFLLHFVKESKQDESGMPNNRFLAERTGGTYSTLKVQPAELEDSGVYFCASSQDRTDFANEKLFFGSGTQLSVL.